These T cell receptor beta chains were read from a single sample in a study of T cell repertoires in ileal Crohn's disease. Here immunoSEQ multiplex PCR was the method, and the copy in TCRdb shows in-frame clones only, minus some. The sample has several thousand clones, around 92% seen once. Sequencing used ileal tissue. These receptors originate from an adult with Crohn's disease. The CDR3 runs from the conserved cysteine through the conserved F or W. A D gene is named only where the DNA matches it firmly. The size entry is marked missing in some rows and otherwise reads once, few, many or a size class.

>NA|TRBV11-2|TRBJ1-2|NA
TGTGCCAGCAGCTCAATCCGACAGGCCCACTATGGCTACACCTTC
CASSSIRQAHYGYTF
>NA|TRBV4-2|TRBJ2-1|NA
TGTGCCAGCAGCCAAGAGTCGGGTTTAGGGCAGTTCTTC
CASSQESGLGQFF
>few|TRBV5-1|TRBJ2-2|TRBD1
TGCGCCAGCAGCACCGGGACAGCGAACACCGGGGAGCTGTTTTTT
CASSTGTANTGELFF
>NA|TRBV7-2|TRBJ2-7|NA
TGTGCCAGCGGGGGGGCCCCAGGGCGTTCCTCCTACGAGCAGTACTTC
CASGGAPGRSSYEQYF
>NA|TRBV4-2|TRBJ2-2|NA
TGTGCCAGCAGCCAAGTTGGCCTCCCAGGCGGGGAGCTGTTTTTT
CASSQVGLPGGELFF
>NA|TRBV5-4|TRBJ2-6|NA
TGTGCCAGCAGGGACGGTCTAGCGACCTCTGGGGCCAACGTCCTGACTTTC
CASRDGLATSGANVLTF
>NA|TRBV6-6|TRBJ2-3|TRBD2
TGTGCCAGCAGCTCACACACTAGCGGGAGCACAGATACGCAGTATTTT
CASSSHTSGSTDTQYF
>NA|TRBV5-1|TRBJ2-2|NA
TGCGCCAGCAGCTTGGTTCCAGGGGAAACCGGGGAGCTGTTTTTT
CASSLVPGETGELFF
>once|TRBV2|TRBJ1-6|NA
TGTGCCAGCAAGACAGGTGATTCACCCCTCCACTTT
CASKTGDSPLHF
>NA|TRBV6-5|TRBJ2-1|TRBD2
TGTGCCAGCAGGTTAGCGGGATTCTATGCCAATGAGCAGTTCTTC
CASRLAGFYANEQFF
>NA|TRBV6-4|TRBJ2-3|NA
TGTGCCAGCAGCCAAGAGGGTTTCACAGATACGCAGTATTTT
CASSQEGFTDTQYF
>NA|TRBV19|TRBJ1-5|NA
TGTGCCAGTAGTAGGGTGGAGGGACGTAATCAGCCCCAGCATTTT
CASSRVEGRNQPQHF
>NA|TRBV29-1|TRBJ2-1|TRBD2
TGCAGCGTTCAGACTAGCGGGAGTAAAAGGGGGAGCGGATACAATGAGCAGTTCTTC
CSVQTSGSKRGSGYNEQFF
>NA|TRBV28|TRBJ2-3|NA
TGTGCCAGCAGTCTACTTCAGGGGGGAGGCGCAGATACGCAGTATTTT
CASSLLQGGGADTQYF
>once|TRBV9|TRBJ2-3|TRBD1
TGTGCCAGCAGCGCGACAGGGAACACAGATACGCAGTATTTT
CASSATGNTDTQYF
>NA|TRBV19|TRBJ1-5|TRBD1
TGTGCCAGTAGTATATTAGGACAGGGGGGGAGGAAGCCCCAGCATTTT
CASSILGQGGRKPQHF